The present T cell receptor beta chain was sequenced within a study of T cell changes during pregnancy in multiple sclerosis. CDR1 SQVTM and CDR2 ANQGSEA come from the germline V gene. V was clipped by 6 bases and J by 0 bases, with 11 bases between them. This CDR3 region has 13 residues. Libraries were prepared by immunoSEQ multiplex PCR; TCRdb keeps only in-frame clonotypes and omits some of them. This repertoire shows approximately 60,000 clones, around 94% found once; its top ten account for 3% to 3.5%. Sequenced material: CD8+ T cells from peripheral blood mononuclear cells, taken in the third trimester of pregnancy. The chain employs TRBV29-1 and TRBJ1-1, with D tentatively TRBD1 (6 bases). The receptor comes from a female donor with multiple sclerosis, enrolled in a pregnancy study. For the CDR3, the DNA is TGCAGCGTCACACAGGGACTGAACACTGAAGCTTTCTTT. Its translation is CSVTQGLNTEAFF.